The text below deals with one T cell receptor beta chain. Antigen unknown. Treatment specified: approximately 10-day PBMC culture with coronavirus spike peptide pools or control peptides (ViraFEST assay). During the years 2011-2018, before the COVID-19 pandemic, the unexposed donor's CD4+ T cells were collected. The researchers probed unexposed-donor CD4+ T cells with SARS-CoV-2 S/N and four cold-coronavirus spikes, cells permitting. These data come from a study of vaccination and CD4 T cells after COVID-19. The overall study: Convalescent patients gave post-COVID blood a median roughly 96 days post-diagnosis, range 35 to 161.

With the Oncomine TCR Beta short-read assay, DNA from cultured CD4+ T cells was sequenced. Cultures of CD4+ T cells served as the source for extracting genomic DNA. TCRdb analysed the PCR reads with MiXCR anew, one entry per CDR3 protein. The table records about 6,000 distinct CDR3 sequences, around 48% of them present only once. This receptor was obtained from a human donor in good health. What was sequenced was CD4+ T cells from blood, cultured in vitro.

The CDR3 DNA reads TGTGCCAGTATCCCCCGGACAGGGGTTATAGATACGCAGTATTTT. Protein sequence: CASIPRTGVIDTQYF. The genes are TRBV19 and TRBJ2-3, with 9 bases lining up with TRBD1. Germline V gene sequence: CDR1 LNHDA, CDR2 SQIVND (reference sequence). There are 15 residues in the CDR3. The ends lost 7 bases at V and 5 bases at J; junction bases unmatched: 10.